The 19 T cell receptor beta chains presented below share a single source sample, sequenced in a study of blood T cell repertoires in COVID-19. TCRdb's table, derived via immunoSEQ multiplex PCR, lists solely in-frame clones and lacks some. Of around 80,000 clones in the sample, 84% are singletons; the top ten hold approximately 14%. Material: peripheral blood. The receptors derive from a human donor in a cohort sampled during active COVID-19.

The rearrangement joins TRBV20-1 to TRBJ1-2, with a possible D match to TRBD1 (6 bases). This CDR3 contains 11 residues. Trimming cost V 5 bases and J 8 bases, with 12 bases left between them. CDR1 is DFQATT, CDR2 SNEGSKA, per germline (reference sequence). DNA for the CDR3: TGCAGTGCTGAACAGGGTGGAGGCTACACCTTC. Its translation is CSAEQGGGYTF.

V is TRBV28 and J is TRBJ2-7, with 7 bases identical to TRBD1. The CDR3 spans 14 residues. Germline V gene lookup returns CDR1 MDHEN and CDR2 SYDVKM. V gave up 5 bases and J gave up 2 bases; unmatched junction bases: 6. The DNA for the CDR3 is TGTGCCAGCAGTAAGGCAGGGGGAGCCTACGAGCAGTACTTC. It yields the protein CASSKAGGAYEQYF.

The rearrangement joins TRBV7-3 to TRBJ2-7, with TRBD1 matching 7 bases. The CDR3 sequence is 15 residues long. Trimming at V came to 2 bases and at J to 5 bases, leaving 9 bases not matched to a gene. Germline-derived CDR1 and CDR2 are SGHTA and FQGTGA. CDR3 DNA: TGTGCCAGCAGCTTAGGAACAGGGGTGTGGGACGAGCAGTACTTC. It translates to CASSLGTGVWDEQYF.

The CDR3 here is CASSSVADTQYF. The CDR3 DNA is TGTGCCAGCAGCAGCGTTGCAGATACGCAGTATTTT. The chain employs TRBV28 and TRBJ2-3; no reliable D call. The CDR3 has 12 amino acids. Trimming removed 6 bases from V and 4 bases from J, with 8 bases in between. Germline V lookup: CDR1 MDHEN, CDR2 SYDVKM.

This rearrangement joins TRBV5-4 to TRBJ1-2, with a possible D match to TRBD1 (5 bases). The CDR3 runs 13 residues. CDR1 SGHNT and CDR2 YYREEE come from the germline V gene (reference sequence). V shed 6 bases and J shed 8 bases, with 17 bases lying between them. The CDR3: CASTWEGTRGYTF. As DNA, the CDR3 is TGTGCCAGCACCTGGGAGGGGACGAGGGGCTACACCTTC.

The chain recombines TRBV29-1 with TRBJ1-1; maybe TRBD1 (5 bases). V was cut by 0 bases and J by 6 bases, with 14 bases left in between. Germline V lookup: CDR1 SQVTM, CDR2 ANQGSEA. This CDR3 comprises 14 residues. Written as DNA, the CDR3 is TGCAGCGTTGAAGATCAGATGGACATCCCTGAAGCTTTCTTT. This encodes CSVEDQMDIPEAFF.

This clone was detected once. This chain links TRBV7-2 with TRBJ2-3, with 7 bases lining up with TRBD1. This CDR3 is built from 14 residues. Trimming at V came to 1 base and at J to 4 bases, leaving 2 bases not matched to a gene. Germline CDR1 SGHTA, CDR2 FQGNSA. DNA for the CDR3: TGTGCCAGCAGCTTAGGGGGACAGTCAGATACGCAGTATTTT. Translation: CASSLGGQSDTQYF.

V and J are TRBV2 and TRBJ2-5; no reliable D call. The CDR3 is 15 residues long. From germline, CDR1 is SNHLY and CDR2 FYNNEI. Trimming left V 5 bases short and J 2 bases short, with 15 bases between. CDR3 bases: TGTGCCAGCAGTAGCCGCGCTGGTGGTCAAGAGACCCAGTACTTC. It translates to CASSSRAGGQETQYF.

The rearrangement uses TRBV28 and TRBJ1-5; the D is unclear. The germline V gene encodes CDR1 MDHEN and CDR2 SYDVKM. V lost 3 bases and J 5 bases, leaving 11 bases between the germline ends. The CDR3 has 14 amino acids. CDR3 sequence: CASSLALGDQPQHF. The CDR3 nucleotides are TGTGCCAGCAGTTTGGCCCTCGGGGATCAGCCCCAGCATTTT.

The rearrangement joins TRBV3-1 (or the pseudogene TRBV3-2) to TRBJ2-3; 7 bases are shared with TRBD2. The CDR3 sequence is 12 residues long. Germline values: CDR1 LGHDT, CDR2 YNNKEL (reference sequence). V dropped 4 bases and J dropped 8; count of bases not matched to a gene: 3. The CDR3 DNA reads as TGTGCCAGCAGCCTAGAGCGGGGTACGCAGTATTTT. This gives the protein CASSLERGTQYF.

This clone has just a few counts. This chain joins TRBV4-2 and TRBJ1-1, with 9 bases aligning to TRBD1. J gave up 0 bases and V 4 bases, and 12 bases lay outside the gene matches. Per germline, CDR1 LGHNA and CDR2 YNFKEQ. The CDR3 totals 18 residues. CDR3 residues: CASSRGPGQGDMNTEAFF. The CDR3 nucleotides are TGTGCCAGCAGCCGAGGGCCGGGACAGGGCGACATGAACACTGAAGCTTTCTTT.

The chain combines TRBV7-9 with TRBJ2-3; weak D call: TRBD1 (6 bases). The CDR3 spans 13 residues. Germline CDR1 is SEHNR and CDR2 is FQNEAQ (reference sequence). V lost 8 bases to trimming and J lost 2 bases, with 11 bases between them. The CDR3 protein is CASGGLYTDTQYF. CDR3 bases: TGTGCCAGCGGGGGCCTCTACACAGATACGCAGTATTTT.

The chain couples TRBV7-9 to TRBJ2-7, with 7 positions matching TRBD1. V gave up 5 bases and J gave up 3 bases; unmatched junction bases: 4. Germline-derived CDR1 and CDR2 are SEHNR and FQNEAQ (reference sequence). This CDR3 is 13 amino acids long. The CDR3 DNA follows: TGTGCCAGCAGCCGACAGGGTCTCTACGAGCAGTACTTC. Translated, it gives CASSRQGLYEQYF. The full variable domain, in which reference TRBV7-9 and TRBJ2-7 provide the parts outside the CDR3, is DTGVSQNPRHKITKRGQNVTFRCDPISEHNRLYWYRQTLGQGPEFLTYFQNEAQLEKSRLLSDRFSAERPKGSFSTLEIQRTEQGDSAMYLCASSRQGLYEQYFGPGTRLTVT.

V is TRBV2 and J is TRBJ2-4; 16 bases align to TRBD2. The V segment lost 6 bases and the J segment 8 bases; nucleotides outside the gene matches: 10. The CDR3 is made up of 17 amino acids. The germline CDR1 and CDR2 sequences are SNHLY and FYNNEI. CDR3 bases: TGTGCCAGCAGAGCCGGGACTAGCGGGGGGGCCGTCCACATTCAGTACTTC. Translating it yields CASRAGTSGGAVHIQYF.

V usage is TRBV27 and J usage is TRBJ2-7, with D possibly being TRBD2 (6 bases). The CDR3 contains 16 residues. The V end was cut by 5 bases, the J end by 5 bases, with 22 bases between. Per the germline V gene, CDR1 is MNHEY and CDR2 is SMNVEV (reference sequence). CDR3: CASSKTGREKINEQYF. The CDR3 nucleotides are TGTGCCAGCAGTAAAACCGGGAGAGAAAAGATAAACGAGCAGTACTTC.

The CDR3 loop reads CASSPLEKGQLLGVTQYF. The DNA of the CDR3 is TGTGCCAGCAGCCCCTTAGAGAAGGGACAGCTGTTGGGAGTTACGCAGTATTTT. This chain uses TRBV13 with TRBJ2-3, with 7 bases fitting TRBD1. The germline gives CDR1 PRHDT, CDR2 FYEKMQ (reference sequence). The V and J ends lost 5 bases and 8 bases, in that order; junction bases with no gene match: 22. This CDR3 has 18 amino acids.

The sample holds a few counts of this clone. The rearrangement uses TRBV12-5 and TRBJ1-1; the match to TRBD1 covers 10 bases. Germline V lookup: CDR1 LGHNT, CDR2 FRNRAP. CDR3 size: 17 residues. Germline trimming cut 4 bases from V and 5 bases from J; bases unmatched to any gene: 13. The CDR3 protein is CASGSTLDRGLWTEAFF. The CDR3 nucleotides read TGTGCTAGTGGTTCCACCCTCGACAGGGGGCTATGGACTGAAGCTTTCTTT.

This CDR3 is CASGQGDEKLFF. Written as DNA, the CDR3 is TGTGCCTCCGGACAGGGAGATGAAAAACTGTTTTTT. The chain links TRBV10-3 to TRBJ1-4, with 8 positions matching TRBD1. The trim removed 11 bases at V and 6 bases at J, leaving 5 bases unmatched. CDR1 and CDR2 from the germline V gene are ENHRY and SYGVKD. CDR3 length: 12 residues.

This clone is medium-sized in the sample. CDR3 loop: CASSLGGDPSNQPQHF. The CDR3 DNA reads TGTGCCAGCAGCTTAGGGGGAGACCCTAGCAATCAGCCCCAGCATTTT. The chain combines TRBV7-2 with TRBJ1-5; D gene ambiguous. The CDR3 is 16 residues long. The germline V and J ends were trimmed by 1 base and 0 bases, with 10 bases remaining between them. Per the germline V gene, CDR1 is SGHTA and CDR2 is FQGNSA.